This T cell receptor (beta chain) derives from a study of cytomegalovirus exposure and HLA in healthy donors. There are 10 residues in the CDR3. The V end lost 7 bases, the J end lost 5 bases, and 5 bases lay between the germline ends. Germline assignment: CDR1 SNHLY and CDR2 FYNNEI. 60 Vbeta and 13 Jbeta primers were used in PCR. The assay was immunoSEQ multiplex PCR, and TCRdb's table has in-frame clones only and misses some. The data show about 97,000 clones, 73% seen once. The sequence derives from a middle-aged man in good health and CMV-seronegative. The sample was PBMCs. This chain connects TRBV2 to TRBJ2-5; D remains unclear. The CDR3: CASTLETQYF. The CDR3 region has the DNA TGTGCCAGCACCCTCGAGACCCAGTACTTC.